The clone carrying this T cell receptor beta chain came up once. The data were taken from a study of shared clonotypes between healthy human individuals. Using immunoSEQ multiplex PCR, the repertoire was profiled, and TCRdb retains in-frame clones only, with some absent. The sample has about 600,000 clones, about 96% seen once; the top ten hold 0.057%. Specimen: naive CD4+ T cells sorted from blood. Subset meaning: CD45RA+ positively selected. This TCR was recovered from a woman between 25 and 40 years old in good health.

CDR3 in DNA: TGTGCCAGCAGCGCCCAGAGAGGTCTAGGCAATGAGCAGTTCTTC. Its protein is CASSAQRGLGNEQFF. The rearrangement links TRBV5-4 to TRBJ2-1; D call uncertain. Germline lookup yields CDR1 SGHNT and CDR2 YYREEE (reference sequence). V dropped 4 bases and J dropped 6 bases, with 17 bases sitting between them. The CDR3 spans 15 residues.